This T cell receptor (beta chain) was sequenced for a study of shared T cell receptors in the human thymus. The length of the CDR3 is 15 residues. V gave up 3 bases and J gave up 2 bases, with 13 bases separating them. CDR1 and CDR2 (germline): WNHNN, SYGVQD (reference sequence). The assay was immunoSEQ multiplex PCR, and TCRdb's table has in-frame clones only and misses some. The sample includes about 660,000 clones, 88% of them seen just once. This clone was observed a single time. This sample was also put to use in a study of human thymus T cells. That paper states: Thymus pieces cut out during corrective heart surgery were the tissue that was used. Use of V and J genes seemed skewed within the thymic and blood repertoires. Overlap was high between thymic repertoires from unrelated individuals, as reported in related research.

The TCR originated in a boy younger than two with a congenital heart defect. The chain employs TRBV10-1 and TRBJ2-5; tentative D call: TRBD2 (5 bases). Sequences were obtained from thymocytes. The CDR3 reads CASSDPLEAQETQYF. The CDR3 coding sequence is TGCGCCAGCAGTGATCCGCTGGAGGCTCAAGAGACCCAGTACTTC.